What follows are 31 T cell receptor beta chains derived from one specimen sequenced in a study of stem cell transplantation in POMP-related autoinflammatory disease. The table came from immunoSEQ multiplex PCR; TCRdb's copy has only in-frame clones and leaves some out. This sample yields some 68,000 clones, of which more than 75% are seen a single time; 0.6% to 0.8% belongs to the top ten. The material was CD4+ T cells from PBMCs, obtained after stem cell transplantation. Receptor source: a human patient with POMP-related autoinflammation and immune dysregulation (PRAID). A share of the T cells may be of graft donor origin.

The chain carries TRBV18 and TRBJ2-6; D gene unclear. Trimming pared 1 base from V and 0 bases from J, leaving 4 bases between. CDR1 is KGHSH and CDR2 is LQKENI in the germline V gene. This CDR3 has 15 residues. The CDR3 loop reads CASSPQNSGANVLTF. The CDR3 nucleotides are TGTGCCAGCTCACCACAGAACTCTGGGGCCAACGTCCTGACTTTC. The complete variable domain, with remaining parts taken from reference TRBV18 and TRBJ2-6, reads NAGVMQNPRHLVRRRGQEARLRCSPMKGHSHVYWYRQLPEEGLKFMVYLQKENIIDESGMPKERFSAEFPKEGPSILRIQQVVRGDSAAYFCASSPQNSGANVLTFGAGSRLTVL.

The chain links TRBV4-1 to TRBJ2-2, with 7 nucleotides matching TRBD2. Germline V gene sequence: CDR1 MGHRA, CDR2 YSYEKL. J gave up 2 bases and V 2 bases, and 2 bases lay outside the gene matches. The CDR3 sequence is 15 residues long. CDR3 DNA: TGCGCCAGCAGCCAACTGACTAGCAACACCGGGGAGCTGTTTTTT. Its protein is CASSQLTSNTGELFF.

J is TRBJ2-3 and V is TRBV27, with 8 bases that match TRBD1. J gave up 4 bases and V 5 bases, and 8 bases lay outside the gene matches. Germline V gene lookup returns CDR1 MNHEY and CDR2 SMNVEV (reference sequence). The CDR3 is made up of 15 amino acids. CDR3 nucleotide sequence: TGTGCCAGCAGTCCCCGGACAGGGCCCTCAGATACGCAGTATTTT. As protein: CASSPRTGPSDTQYF.

The V and J genes are TRBV5-6 and TRBJ2-2; D is possibly TRBD2 (6 bases). The V gene's germline CDR1 is SGHDT and CDR2 YYEEEE. There are 15 residues in the CDR3. V lost 2 bases and J 4 bases, leaving 12 bases between the germline ends. In nucleotides, the CDR3 is TGTGCCAGCAGCTTCGGGAGACCAGGCACCGGGGAGCTGTTTTTT. This translates into CASSFGRPGTGELFF.

This clone was counted between two and nine times. The chain has TRBV18 and TRBJ2-5; D remains ambiguous. CDR1 and CDR2 (germline): KGHSH, LQKENI. The V end lost 5 bases, the J end lost 10 bases, and 14 bases lay between the germline ends. This CDR3 has 12 amino acids. Written as DNA, the CDR3 is TGTGCCAGCTCAGCGTCGGTACGTGGCCAGTACTTC. Its translation is CASSASVRGQYF.

The chain links TRBV5-5 to TRBJ2-3; the D gene could be TRBD1 or TRBD2 (5 bases each). Germline V gene sequence: CDR1 SGHKS, CDR2 YYEKEE (reference sequence). This CDR3 is built from 15 residues. Trimming stripped 1 base from V and 2 bases from J, with 11 bases between. CDR3 in DNA: TGTGCCAGCAGCTTGATTCCGGGGCCCACAGATACGCAGTATTTT. Translation gives CASSLIPGPTDTQYF.

This clone was observed once. The chain recombines TRBV4-1 with TRBJ1-1; TRBD1 is a possible D gene (6 bases). V was trimmed by 3 bases and J by 6 bases, leaving 14 bases between them. The CDR3 is made up of 14 amino acids. Germline loops: CDR1 MGHRA, CDR2 YSYEKL. CDR3 sequence (DNA): TGCGCCAGCAGCCATCCCGGGAGGGGGGCTGAAGCTTTCTTT. Translation: CASSHPGRGAEAFF.

The V and J genes are TRBV6-5 and TRBJ2-1, with a tentative D call TRBD2 (5 bases). The V end was cut by 0 bases, the J end by 6 bases, with 12 bases between. CDR1 is MNHEY and CDR2 is SVGAGI in the germline V gene. The CDR3 consists of 15 residues. Written as DNA, the CDR3 is TGTGCCAGCAGTTACTCGAAGCCGAGGGTCAATGAGCAGTTCTTC. This translates into CASSYSKPRVNEQFF.

Here the CDR3 reads CASSPITYSYNEQFF. The CDR3 DNA reads TGTGCCAGCTCACCTATTACGTACTCCTACAATGAGCAGTTCTTC. The chain couples TRBV18 to TRBJ2-1, with unresolved D. Deletions cut 3 bases from V and 0 bases from J, with 9 bases between. The CDR3 has 15 amino acids. Germline V gives CDR1 KGHSH, CDR2 LQKENI.

The CDR3 region is CASSLRLAGRYEQYF. CDR3 DNA sequence: TGTGCCAGCAGCTTGAGGCTAGCGGGAAGGTACGAGCAGTACTTC. The V call is TRBV5-4, the J call TRBJ2-7, with 9 bases fitting TRBD2. After removal of 1 base from V and 4 bases from J, the junction contained 6 bases not matched to a gene. Germline CDR1 and CDR2: SGHNT and YYREEE (reference sequence). The CDR3 contains 15 residues.

In its sample, this clone was seen once. The rearrangement joins TRBV5-6 to TRBJ2-5, with D possibly being TRBD2 (6 bases). The V and J ends lost 2 bases and 4 bases respectively, with 12 bases between them. Per germline, CDR1 SGHDT and CDR2 YYEEEE. This CDR3 is 14 amino acids long. The CDR3 bases are TGTGCCAGCAGCTTTTGGGATAGCGGAGAGACCCAGTACTTC. This translates into CASSFWDSGETQYF.

The chain carries TRBV5-1 and TRBJ2-3; D is possibly TRBD1 or TRBD2 (5 bases each). V was pared by 3 bases and J by 6 bases, with 17 bases between. Germline-derived CDR1 and CDR2 are SGHRS and YFSETQ. The CDR3 is 15 amino acids. The CDR3 protein is CASSWEMYGADTQYF. Written as DNA, the CDR3 is TGCGCCAGCAGCTGGGAAATGTACGGGGCTGATACGCAGTATTTT. Full variable domain (rest looked up from reference TRBV5-1 and TRBJ2-3): KAGVTQTPRYLIKTRGQQVTLSCSPISGHRSVSWYQQTPGQGLQFLFEYFSETQRNKGNFPGRFSGRQFSNSRSEMNVSTLELGDSALYLCASSWEMYGADTQYFGPGTRLTVL.

The chain is built from TRBV5-1 and TRBJ2-5; 13 bases fit TRBD2. The J segment lost 1 base and the V segment lost 4 bases, leaving 4 bases of the junction unmatched. CDR1 SGHRS and CDR2 YFSETQ come from the germline V gene. This CDR3 contains 16 residues. CDR3 in DNA: TGCGCCAGCAGCCTAGGACTAGCGGGAGCCCAAGAGACCCAGTACTTC. It yields the protein CASSLGLAGAQETQYF. The full variable domain, completed using reference TRBV5-1 and TRBJ2-5, is KAGVTQTPRYLIKTRGQQVTLSCSPISGHRSVSWYQQTPGQGLQFLFEYFSETQRNKGNFPGRFSGRQFSNSRSEMNVSTLELGDSALYLCASSLGLAGAQETQYFGPGTRLLVL.

The V gene is TRBV3-1 (or the pseudogene TRBV3-2), the J gene TRBJ2-1; 11 bases agree with TRBD2. The CDR3 consists of 16 residues. CDR1 is LGHDT, CDR2 YNNKEL, per germline (reference sequence). J was trimmed by 5 bases and V by 2 bases; bases with no gene match: 5. CDR3 loop: CASSQLAGGPHNEQFF. The CDR3 DNA reads as TGTGCCAGCAGCCAATTAGCGGGGGGGCCTCACAATGAGCAGTTCTTC.

The V gene is TRBV6-6, the J gene TRBJ1-3, with D perhaps TRBD1 (6 bases). V lost 0 bases, J lost 4 bases, and 10 bases lay in between. Germline values: CDR1 MNHNY, CDR2 SVGAGI (reference sequence). CDR3 length: 15 residues. CDR3 in DNA: TGTGCCAGCAGTTACTCGAGGACAGCCGGAAACACCATATATTTT. Translated: CASSYSRTAGNTIYF.

The chain links TRBV28 to TRBJ1-3; D is uncertain. This CDR3 spans 15 amino acids. Trimming pared 7 bases from V and 0 bases from J, leaving 13 bases between. The V gene's germline CDR1 is MDHEN and CDR2 SYDVKM. CDR3 protein: CASNPRASSGNTIYF. CDR3 in DNA: TGTGCCAGCAACCCCCGGGCGAGCTCTGGAAACACCATATATTTT.

This clone was counted only a few times. The rearrangement joins TRBV20-1 to TRBJ1-1, with a possible D match to TRBD1 (6 bases). This CDR3 is built from 11 residues. CDR1 and CDR2 from the germline V gene are DFQATT and SNEGSKA (reference sequence). The germline V and J ends were trimmed by 6 bases and 13 bases, with 18 bases remaining between them. CDR3 sequence: CSAPTNRVGFF. As DNA, the CDR3 is TGCAGTGCCCCGACAAACAGGGTGGGTTTCTTT.

This clone was seen just once. This chain connects TRBV28 to TRBJ1-6; the match to TRBD1 covers 7 bases. V lost 4 bases and J lost 6; bases outside the gene matches: 12. This CDR3 spans 17 amino acids. Germline values: CDR1 MDHEN, CDR2 SYDVKM. For the CDR3, the DNA is TGTGCCAGCAGTTCCCTCTTTACGACAGGGTCTAATTCACCCCTCCACTTT. Its translation is CASSSLFTTGSNSPLHF.

This rearrangement joins TRBV19 to TRBJ2-5, with D tentatively TRBD1 or TRBD2 (5 bases each). The end of the DNA fits TRBJ2-7 better, so the J call may be wrong. The germline CDR1 and CDR2 sequences are LNHDA and SQIVND (reference sequence). This CDR3 has 14 residues. Here the CDR3 DNA reads TGTGCCAGTAGTGGGAATGACAGAGGGCACGAGCAGTACTTC. Residues: CASSGNDRGHEQYF.

The chain has TRBV21-1 and TRBJ2-3. TRBV21-1 is marked as a pseudogene. The CDR3 is made up of 17 amino acids. The CDR3 nucleotides read TGTGCCAGCAGCAAAGAAGTACGAAGGAGACAAGGTTCTACGCAGTATTTT. It translates to CASSKEVRRRQGSTQYF.

The V gene is TRBV6-6, the J gene TRBJ1-2; D remains ambiguous. CDR3 length: 13 amino acids. V gave up 5 bases and J gave up 2 bases, with 9 bases separating them. Germline values: CDR1 MNHNY, CDR2 SVGAGI (reference sequence). The CDR3 region is CASSPPGNYGYTF. CDR3 bases: TGTGCCAGCAGTCCCCCTGGCAACTATGGCTACACCTTC.

V and J are TRBV3-1 (or the pseudogene TRBV3-2) and TRBJ1-5, with D tentatively TRBD1 (6 bases). Germline V gene sequence: CDR1 LGHDT, CDR2 YNNKEL (reference sequence). The length of the CDR3 is 13 residues. V lost 3 bases and J 6 bases, leaving 9 bases between the germline ends. CDR3 coding DNA: TGTGCCAGCAGCCAGGGGGCCGTTCAGCCCCAGCATTTT. Its translation is CASSQGAVQPQHF.

The V call is TRBV19, the J call TRBJ2-5; D unclear. Per germline, CDR1 LNHDA and CDR2 SQIVND (reference sequence). The CDR3 is 13 amino acids. Deletions cut 3 bases from V and 4 bases from J, with 9 bases between. The CDR3 sequence is CASSIVPGETQYF. The DNA for the CDR3 is TGTGCCAGTAGTATTGTCCCAGGAGAGACCCAGTACTTC. The entire variable domain, with the rest obtained from reference TRBV19 and TRBJ2-5, is as follows: DGGITQSPKYLFRKEGQNVTLSCEQNLNHDAMYWYRQDPGQGLRLIYYSQIVNDFQKGDIAEGYSVSREKKESFPLTVTSAQKNPTAFYLCASSIVPGETQYFGPGTRLLVL.

CDR3 region: CASIPLRADTQYF. For the CDR3, the DNA is TGTGCCAGCATCCCCCTAAGGGCAGATACGCAGTATTTT. J is TRBJ2-3 and V is TRBV2; D is unclear. V dropped 7 bases and J dropped 4 bases, with 12 bases sitting between them. The CDR3 has 13 residues. Germline CDR1 is SNHLY and CDR2 is FYNNEI.

The chain links TRBV2 to TRBJ2-5; D may be TRBD2 (6 bases). Germline-derived CDR1 and CDR2 are SNHLY and FYNNEI. Trimming shortened V by 8 bases and J by 4 bases, and 14 bases separated the two germline ends. CDR3 length equals 13 residues. This CDR3 is CASFREIGETQYF. The CDR3 region has the DNA TGTGCCAGCTTTCGGGAGATCGGAGAGACCCAGTACTTC.

The V gene is TRBV5-1, the J gene TRBJ2-3; 7 positions match TRBD2. Germline CDR1 reads SGHRS; CDR2 reads YFSETQ. This CDR3 is built from 18 residues. J lost 3 bases, V lost 1 base, and 14 bases had no gene match. The DNA of the CDR3 is TGCGCCAGCAGCTTGAGGAGGGCCGGCGGGAGCTCGACAGATACGCAGTATTTT. This gives the protein CASSLRRAGGSSTDTQYF.

The chain uses TRBV5-1 and TRBJ2-3; maybe TRBD2 (8 bases). The CDR3 runs 16 residues. Germline CDR1 and CDR2: SGHRS and YFSETQ. V was trimmed by 2 bases and J by 8 bases, leaving 21 bases between them. CDR3 sequence: CASSFSNRGAGGTQYF. The CDR3, as DNA: TGCGCCAGCAGCTTCAGCAACAGGGGCGCGGGAGGTACGCAGTATTTT.

V gene TRBV7-2 combines with J gene TRBJ1-3; D unclear. Germline CDR1 is SGHTA and CDR2 is FQGNSA. The V and J ends lost 6 bases and 0 bases respectively, with 9 bases between them. CDR3 length: 14 amino acids. For the CDR3, the DNA is TGTGCCAGCAGTCTTGGCAGCTCTGGAAACACCATATATTTT. Residues: CASSLGSSGNTIYF.

This chain's CDR3 is CASSLGQGDQETQYF. DNA of the CDR3: TGTGCCAGCAGCTTAGGACAGGGGGACCAAGAGACCCAGTACTTC. The chain couples TRBV11-3 to TRBJ2-5; 9 nucleotides align to TRBD1. Per the germline V gene, CDR1 is SGHNT and CDR2 is YENEEA. V lost 1 base to trimming and J lost 0 bases; unmatched junction nucleotides: 0. The CDR3 spans 15 residues.

J is TRBJ1-4 and V is TRBV4-2; D perhaps matches TRBD1 (6 bases). Germline CDR1 reads LGHNA; CDR2 reads YNFKEQ. V lost 0 bases, J lost 8 bases, and 13 bases lay in between. The CDR3 has 15 residues. The CDR3 reads CASSQDSGAREKLFF. CDR3 DNA: TGTGCCAGCAGCCAAGATTCAGGGGCGCGCGAAAAACTGTTTTTT.

The table lists this clone with a few counts. The chain joins TRBV6-5 to TRBJ2-4; the D is unclear. Looked up from germline, CDR1 is MNHEY and CDR2 is SVGAGI. The CDR3 sequence is 10 residues long. V lost 8 bases to trimming and J lost 4 bases, with 3 bases between them. The CDR3 here is CASEKNIQYF. The CDR3 bases are TGTGCCAGCGAGAAAAACATTCAGTACTTC.